The rows below give T cell receptor beta chains drawn from one sample of a study of cytomegalovirus exposure and HLA in healthy donors. Sequenced by immunoSEQ multiplex PCR; TCRdb stores in-frame clones only, minus some. The sample consists of approximately 120,000 clones, 75% to 85% of them appearing once. The sequencing sample was made of PBMCs. The receptors were gathered from a man aged 50 to 60 in good health and CMV-seronegative. CDR3s include the opening cysteine and the closing phenylalanine or tryptophan. D genes are given only for firm matches. Clone sizes are given selectively: once, few, many, or a class where the clone is expanded.

-	TRBD2	TRBV15	TRBJ2-5	TGTGCCACCAGCAGATCCAGGCCCGGGGGGGGGCAAGAGACCCAGTACTTC	CATSRSRPGGGQETQYF
few	TRBD1	TRBV4-1	TRBJ1-1	TGCGCCAGCAGCCAAGATAAGTTCCCCCGGACAGGGAACACTGAAGCTTTCTTT	CASSQDKFPRTGNTEAFF
-	TRBD1	TRBV14	TRBJ2-1	TGTGCCAGCAGCCAAGAAACTGAGGGGGCGAACAATGAGCAGTTCTTC	CASSQETEGANNEQFF
-	TRBD1	TRBV7-6	TRBJ1-2	TGTGCCAGCAGCCCCGGGACAGGGGACTATGGCTACACCTTC	CASSPGTGDYGYTF
-	TRBD1	TRBV7-9	TRBJ1-6	TGTTCCAGCAGCTATATCGGACAGGTCAATAATTCACCCCTCCACTTT	CSSSYIGQVNNSPLHF
-	-	TRBV12-5	TRBJ2-3	TGTGCTAGTGGTTCTTGGCCCCCTAGGTCGAAAGATACGCAGTATTTT	CASGSWPPRSKDTQYF
-	TRBD2	TRBV19	TRBJ2-5	TGTGCCAGTAGTCCGGCGGGGGGCCGGCAAGAGACCCAGTACTTC	CASSPAGGRQETQYF
-	-	TRBV15	TRBJ2-5	TGTGCCACCAGCAGAGATCGACAGATCCAAGAGACCCAGTACTTC	CATSRDRQIQETQYF
-	-	TRBV14	TRBJ1-2	TGTGCCAGCAGCCGAGGAGGCGGGGGCTACACCTTC	CASSRGGGGYTF
few	TRBD2	TRBV19	TRBJ2-3	TGTGCCAGTACCCAAGGACTAGCGCGCACAGATACGCAGTATTTT	CASTQGLARTDTQYF
-	-	TRBV29-1	TRBJ1-2	TGCAGCATTCGGACAGAACCCTATGGCTACACCTTC	CSIRTEPYGYTF
-	-	TRBV7-6	TRBJ2-5	TGTGCCAGCAGCTGGTTGGCTAGGCAAGAGACCCAGTACTTC	CASSWLARQETQYF
-	-	TRBV4-3	TRBJ1-2	TGCGCCAGCAGCAAAAGCGACAGATCGTATGGCTACACCTTC	CASSKSDRSYGYTF
few	-	TRBV19	TRBJ1-2	TGTGCCAGCCACCCCTCAGGGGCTCAATCCTATGGCTACACCTTC	CASHPSGAQSYGYTF
-	-	TRBV30	TRBJ2-5	TGTGCGACGGGAGGAGGGGGACAAGAGACCCAGTACTTC	CATGGGGQETQYF
-	-	TRBV18	TRBJ1-6	TGTGCCAGCTCACCGGGCGGGAACACTAATTCACCCCTCCACTTT	CASSPGGNTNSPLHF
-	TRBD1	TRBV7-8	TRBJ1-1	TGTGCCAGCAGCTTACGACAGGGTGGCACTGAAGCTTTCTTT	CASSLRQGGTEAFF
-	TRBD1	TRBV5-5	TRBJ2-7	TGTGCCAGCAGCTTGGCTGGGGGACGACAGGGGGACTACGAGCAGTACTTC	CASSLAGGRQGDYEQYF
-	-	TRBV4-2	TRBJ1-1	TGTGCCAGCAGCGACAGCAGCATGAACACTGAAGCTTTCTTT	CASSDSSMNTEAFF
once	TRBD1	TRBV6-5	TRBJ1-2	TGTGCCAGCACTACAACAGGGGCATATGGCTACACCTTC	CASTTTGAYGYTF
-	-	TRBV5-4	TRBJ2-7	TGTGCCAGCAGCTTAAGCGGAGCTAATCGGAACGAGCAGTACTTC	CASSLSGANRNEQYF
once	-	TRBV5-1	TRBJ2-2	TGCGCCAGCAGGCCCGGGACACATAACACCGGGGAGCTGTTTTTT	CASRPGTHNTGELFF
-	-	TRBV4-2	TRBJ2-4	TGTGCCAGCAGCCAAGAGGCGGGGTCCAAAAACATTCAGTACTTC	CASSQEAGSKNIQYF
-	-	TRBV6-5	TRBJ1-1	TGTGCCAGCAGTTACTGGAGGACGAGCACTGAAGCTTTCTTT	CASSYWRTSTEAFF
-	TRBD1	TRBV7-2	TRBJ1-4	TGTGCCAGCAGCTCCTCAACCTTTTCTACAGGGGCAACTAATGAAAAACTGTTTTTT	CASSSSTFSTGATNEKLFF
-	-	TRBV5-4	TRBJ1-2	TGTGCCAGCAGCTTTGTGTCCAGAATGGGCGGCTACACCTTC	CASSFVSRMGGYTF
-	-	TRBV19	TRBJ2-5	TGTGCCAGTAGTATGGGGAGTTTAGAGACCCAGTACTTC	CASSMGSLETQYF
-	-	TRBV10-3	TRBJ1-3	TGTGCCATCAGTGCGCGGCCCACCGGCTCTGGAAACACCATATATTTT	CAISARPTGSGNTIYF
-	-	TRBV4-2	TRBJ1-1	TGTGCCAGCAGCCGCAACGCTGGGGCTCGGGACACTGAAGCTTTCTTT	CASSRNAGARDTEAFF
-	TRBD1	TRBV5-1	TRBJ1-2	TGCGCCAGCAGCTTAGAAGGGGCGACAGGGTTTGGGGATGGCTACACCTTC	CASSLEGATGFGDGYTF
-	-	TRBV5-1	TRBJ1-2	TGCGCCAGCAGCTTATCACAGCCCGGCTACACCTTC	CASSLSQPGYTF
-	-	TRBV9	TRBJ2-5	TGTGCCAGCAGCGTACAACAGCAAGAGACCCAGTACTTC	CASSVQQQETQYF
-	-	TRBV11-2	TRBJ1-3	TGTGCCAGCAGCAGCCCCGGCAGGAGAAACACCATATATTTT	CASSSPGRRNTIYF
-	TRBD1	TRBV15	TRBJ1-6	TGTGCCACCAGCAGAGATAGGGGGCTACACTATAATTCACCCCTCCACTTT	CATSRDRGLHYNSPLHF
few	TRBD1	TRBV7-2	TRBJ2-7	TGTGCCAGCAGCTTACAAGGGACAGACTCCTACGAGCAGTACTTC	CASSLQGTDSYEQYF
few	TRBD1	TRBV30	TRBJ1-4	TGTGCAATGAACCCAGGGGGGTCAACTAATGAAAAACTGTTTTTT	CAMNPGGSTNEKLFF
-	TRBD1	TRBV2	TRBJ1-3	TGTGCCAGCAGTATCGGGACAGGATTCTCTGGAAACACCATATATTTT	CASSIGTGFSGNTIYF
once	-	TRBV5-4	TRBJ1-1	TGTGCCAGCAGCTTGGCCTCGGACTTGAACACTGAAGCTTTCTTT	CASSLASDLNTEAFF
few	-	TRBV7-2	TRBJ2-7	TGTGCCACCTCCCTTCGCGGGACCTACGAGCAGTACTTC	CATSLRGTYEQYF
-	TRBD1	TRBV7-9	TRBJ1-1	TGTGCCAGCAGCTCGCAACAGGGGGGCACTGAAGCTTTCTTT	CASSSQQGGTEAFF
-	TRBD1	TRBV5-4	TRBJ2-3	TGTGCCATCCAGGGGCCGGACAGGGCGACAGATACGCAGTATTTT	CAIQGPDRATDTQYF
-	TRBD2	TRBV5-1	TRBJ2-3	TGCGCCAGCAGCACCGGGACTAGCGTCCGCACAGATACGCAGTATTTT	CASSTGTSVRTDTQYF
-	-	TRBV7-2	TRBJ1-2	TGTGCCAGCAGCTTGGACCGGGCGAGCGGCATCGGCTACACCTTC	CASSLDRASGIGYTF
-	TRBD2	TRBV19	TRBJ2-3	TGTGCCAGTAGTAAGGTGGTAGCGGGGGGTTTGGATACGCAGTATTTT	CASSKVVAGGLDTQYF
-	TRBD2	TRBV10-3	TRBJ2-3	TGTGCCATCAGTGAGGTAGCGGGGGGGCGGAGCACAGATACGCAGTATTTT	CAISEVAGGRSTDTQYF